This entry describes one TCR beta chain. Germline values: CDR1 SGHTA, CDR2 FQGTGA. V was trimmed by 5 bases and J by 2 bases, leaving 8 bases between them. This CDR3 is built from 13 residues. This specimen comes from a study of blood T cell repertoires in COVID-19. Study details: Acute and convalescent COVID-19 specimens originated in the United States, Italy and Spain. In each case, the material was cDNA or gDNA derived from T cells, B-cell-depleted T cells, or PBMCs.

In the source study's methods: Reference gene primer amplification in the assay estimated nucleated cell counts. Data came from immunoSEQ multiplex PCR; TCRdb stores just in-frame clones and leaves some out. V and J calls and clone size are as listed in that table; D and trimming were resolved from the DNA. The repertoire holds 100,000 to 150,000 clones, with over 75% as singletons. The material sequenced was peripheral blood. The TCR comes from a man in his 60s with acute or convalescent COVID-19. The rearrangement links TRBV7-3 to TRBJ2-3; perhaps TRBD2 as D (6 bases). The CDR3 loop reads CASSRGNTDTQYF. CDR3 bases: TGTGCCAGCAGCCGGGGGAACACAGATACGCAGTATTTT.